This TCR beta chain was sequenced during a study of regulatory T cells in long-lasting Graves disease. HTBI primers from iRepertoire and Arm-PCR of CDR3 regions yielded the TCR beta libraries. TCRdb ran MiXCR on the multiplex PCR reads and lists one entry per CDR3 protein. The repertoire holds roughly 560,000 distinct CDR3 sequences, with approximately 16% as singletons. V was cut by 6 bases and J by 6 bases, with 14 bases left in between. Germline V gives CDR1 LNHNV, CDR2 YYDKDF (reference sequence). This CDR3 comprises 13 residues. The time point here: newly diagnosed GD, antithyroid drugs for less than 3 months. PBMC-extracted RNA yielded the TCR library. Graves' disease diagnosis relied on American Thyroid Association guidelines. Many counts were recorded for this clonotype. These data were also reused for a study on T cells in Graves' hyperthyroidism and ophthalmopathy. That work contributes: Reasons for excluding patients were uncontrolled infection, other autoimmune disease, pregnancy or lactation.

The sample consisted of peripheral blood mononuclear cells (PBMCs), taken at new diagnosis, from a patient treated with antithyroid drugs. This sequence originates from a woman between 40 and 65 years old with Graves disease. The rearrangement uses TRBV15 and TRBJ1-2; a possible D gene is TRBD1 (6 bases). CDR3 region: CATRRDTQNGYTF. CDR3 DNA sequence: TGTGCCACCAGGAGGGACACCCAGAATGGCTACACCTTC.